The rows below give T cell receptor beta chains drawn from one sample of a study of control samples from healthy donors and cancer patients. Data came from immunoSEQ multiplex PCR; TCRdb stores just in-frame clones and leaves some out. The sample has roughly 190,000 clones; 75% to 95% are singletons. The sample consisted of blood. The receptors here all came from a woman in her 30s in good health. CDR3s include the opening cysteine and the closing phenylalanine or tryptophan. D genes are given only for firm matches. Expanded clones are given a class, and other clones once, few, many or no size at all.

clone size: -
D gene: -
V gene: TRBV10-3
J gene: TRBJ1-4
CDR3 DNA: TGTGCCATCAGTGTTGGAGGGACAACTAATGAAAAACTGTTTTTT
CDR3 protein: CAISVGGTTNEKLFF

clone size: medium-sized
D gene: -
V gene: TRBV6-5
J gene: TRBJ2-1
CDR3 DNA: TGTGCCAGCAGTTCTATAGACAATGAGCAGTTCTTC
CDR3 protein: CASSSIDNEQFF

clone size: -
D gene: -
V gene: TRBV7-9
J gene: TRBJ2-1
CDR3 DNA: TGTGCCAGCAGCCCCACTTACAATGAGCAGTTCTTC
CDR3 protein: CASSPTYNEQFF

clone size: -
D gene: -
V gene: TRBV15
J gene: TRBJ1-1
CDR3 DNA: TGTGCCACCAGCAGAGATTCAGGGAACACTGAAGCTTTCTTT
CDR3 protein: CATSRDSGNTEAFF

clone size: -
D gene: -
V gene: TRBV7-9
J gene: TRBJ2-2
CDR3 DNA: TGTGCCAGCAGCTGGACAATCAACACCGGGGAGCTGTTTTTT
CDR3 protein: CASSWTINTGELFF

clone size: -
D gene: TRBD1
V gene: TRBV7-9
J gene: TRBJ1-1
CDR3 DNA: TGTGCCAGCAGCTCCCAGGGGGCTGGAACTGAAGCTTTCTTT
CDR3 protein: CASSSQGAGTEAFF

clone size: few
D gene: -
V gene: TRBV7-9
J gene: TRBJ1-1
CDR3 DNA: TGTGCCAGCAGCTTAGTCCTGAACACTGAAGCTTTCTTT
CDR3 protein: CASSLVLNTEAFF

clone size: -
D gene: TRBD2
V gene: TRBV24-1
J gene: TRBJ2-1
CDR3 DNA: TGTGCCACCGGGACTAGCGGGAGGGATGAGCAGTTCTTC
CDR3 protein: CATGTSGRDEQFF

clone size: -
D gene: TRBD1
V gene: TRBV12-3/TRBV12-4
J gene: TRBJ1-2
CDR3 DNA: TGTGCCAGCAGTCCGGGACAGGGCTATGGCTACACCTTC
CDR3 protein: CASSPGQGYGYTF

clone size: -
D gene: TRBD1
V gene: TRBV4-2
J gene: TRBJ2-1
CDR3 DNA: TGTGCCAGCAGCCAAGGGACAGGGGGATACAATGAGCAGTTCTTC
CDR3 protein: CASSQGTGGYNEQFF

clone size: -
D gene: TRBD1
V gene: TRBV2
J gene: TRBJ1-5
CDR3 DNA: TGTGCCAGCAGCGAGACAGGGGGCAATCAGCCCCAGCATTTT
CDR3 protein: CASSETGGNQPQHF

clone size: -
D gene: -
V gene: TRBV21-1
J gene: TRBJ2-1
CDR3 DNA: TGTGCCAGCAGCAAACCGTTAGCGGGGGGGCCCGATGAGCAGTTCTTC
CDR3 protein: CASSKPLAGGPDEQFF

clone size: -
D gene: -
V gene: TRBV11-3
J gene: TRBJ2-5
CDR3 DNA: TGTGCCAGCAGCTTAGTATTCGGGGTGCAAGAGACCCAGTACTTC
CDR3 protein: CASSLVFGVQETQYF

clone size: -
D gene: TRBD1
V gene: TRBV30
J gene: TRBJ2-1
CDR3 DNA: TGTGCCTGGAGTGTACAGGGGACAGGGAACAATGAGCAGTTCTTC
CDR3 protein: CAWSVQGTGNNEQFF

clone size: -
D gene: -
V gene: TRBV9
J gene: TRBJ2-3
CDR3 DNA: TGTGCCAGCAGCGTAGACCCTAGACCTAGCACAGATACGCAGTATTTT
CDR3 protein: CASSVDPRPSTDTQYF

clone size: -
D gene: -
V gene: TRBV11-2
J gene: TRBJ2-1
CDR3 DNA: TGTGCCAGCAGCTTAGGGGACAATGAGCAGTTCTTC
CDR3 protein: CASSLGDNEQFF

clone size: -
D gene: -
V gene: TRBV7-9
J gene: TRBJ1-1
CDR3 DNA: TGTGCCAGCAGCTTAGTTTCCACTGAAGCTTTCTTT
CDR3 protein: CASSLVSTEAFF

clone size: -
D gene: TRBD2
V gene: TRBV7-2
J gene: TRBJ2-1
CDR3 DNA: TGTGCCAGCAGCTTCGGGAGGGCCTACAATGAGCAGTTCTTC
CDR3 protein: CASSFGRAYNEQFF

clone size: -
D gene: TRBD1
V gene: TRBV18
J gene: TRBJ2-1
CDR3 DNA: TGTGCCAGCTCAACGCGGACAGGGGCTAACCGATACAATGAGCAGTTCTTC
CDR3 protein: CASSTRTGANRYNEQFF

clone size: -
D gene: TRBD1
V gene: TRBV6-5
J gene: TRBJ2-7
CDR3 DNA: TGTGCCAGCACCCTAACAGGGGTAGGGTCCTACGAGCAGTACTTC
CDR3 protein: CASTLTGVGSYEQYF

clone size: -
D gene: -
V gene: TRBV4-1
J gene: TRBJ1-2
CDR3 DNA: TGCGCCAGCAGCCAAGATAGGGTTTCTAACTATGGCTACACCTTC
CDR3 protein: CASSQDRVSNYGYTF

clone size: -
D gene: TRBD2
V gene: TRBV9
J gene: TRBJ2-1
CDR3 DNA: TGTGCCAGCAGCGGACCGGGACTAGCTTACAATGAGCAGTTCTTC
CDR3 protein: CASSGPGLAYNEQFF

clone size: -
D gene: -
V gene: TRBV4-3
J gene: TRBJ1-2
CDR3 DNA: TGCGCCAGCAGCCAAGTGGGGGGCTATGGCTACACCTTC
CDR3 protein: CASSQVGGYGYTF

clone size: -
D gene: TRBD1
V gene: TRBV5-6
J gene: TRBJ1-1
CDR3 DNA: TGTGCCAGCAGCTTGGGTGTGACAGGGGCGACCACTGAAGCTTTCTTT
CDR3 protein: CASSLGVTGATTEAFF

clone size: -
D gene: TRBD1
V gene: TRBV28
J gene: TRBJ1-6
CDR3 DNA: TGTGCCAGCCGATTAACAGGGGGCGTTCCTAATTCACCCCTCCACTTT
CDR3 protein: CASRLTGGVPNSPLHF

clone size: -
D gene: TRBD2
V gene: TRBV11-3
J gene: TRBJ2-7
CDR3 DNA: TGTGCCAGCAGCTCCCGCATAGCGGGAGGCTCCTACGAGCAGTACTTC
CDR3 protein: CASSSRIAGGSYEQYF

clone size: -
D gene: -
V gene: TRBV19
J gene: TRBJ1-2
CDR3 DNA: TGTGCCAGTAGTACAGGGGTGGGCTATGGCTACACCTTC
CDR3 protein: CASSTGVGYGYTF

clone size: -
D gene: -
V gene: TRBV7-8
J gene: TRBJ1-1
CDR3 DNA: TGTGCCAGCAGCGCAGGTCGGAACACTGAAGCTTTCTTT
CDR3 protein: CASSAGRNTEAFF

clone size: -
D gene: -
V gene: TRBV4-1
J gene: TRBJ1-5
CDR3 DNA: TGCGCCAGCAGCCAACAGGGTTATCAGCCCCAGCATTTT
CDR3 protein: CASSQQGYQPQHF